The 20 T cell receptor beta chains reported below all come from one sample, sequenced in a study of blood T cell repertoires in COVID-19. Clones were sequenced by immunoSEQ multiplex PCR, and TCRdb holds only the in-frame ones, with some missing. The table lists about 480,000 clones, about 85% of them singletons, with almost 2% in the top ten. Sequences were obtained from PBMCs or T cells enriched from blood (not recorded which). These receptors were collected from a woman under 30 with acute COVID-19.

This clone was seen a single time. The chain links TRBV6-1 to TRBJ1-5, with TRBD1 as a possible D gene (5 bases). Germline V gene data show CDR1 as MNHNS and CDR2 as SASEGT. The germline V and J ends were trimmed by 2 bases and 0 bases, with 14 bases remaining between them. This CDR3 spans 17 amino acids. DNA for the CDR3: TGTGCCAGCAGTGAATTTAGGGGAGGAATTAGCAATCAGCCCCAGCATTTT. This translates into CASSEFRGGISNQPQHF.

This sequence joins TRBV9 and TRBJ2-1; tentative D call: TRBD1 (6 bases). Germline CDR1 SGDLS, CDR2 YYNGEE. The CDR3 contains 16 residues. V was pared by 4 bases and J by 0 bases, with 14 bases between. The CDR3 coding sequence is TGTGCCAGCAGCCCAACGACAGGTCGCTCCTACAATGAGCAGTTCTTC. Translating gives CASSPTTGRSYNEQFF. Using reference TRBV9 and TRBJ2-1 for the parts outside the CDR3, the full variable domain is DSGVTQTPKHLITATGQRVTLRCSPRSGDLSVYWYQQSLDQGLQFLIQYYNGEERAKGNILERFSAQQFPDLHSELNLSSLELGDSALYFCASSPTTGRSYNEQFFGPGTRLTVL.

V is TRBV23-1 and J is TRBJ2-1; a possible D gene is TRBD2 (5 bases). TRBV23-1 is flagged as an ORF with uncertain function. Trimming cost V 4 bases and J 5 bases, with 9 bases left between them. CDR3 size: 13 residues. CDR3 region: CASSLSGNNEQFF. DNA for the CDR3: TGCGCCAGCAGTCTAAGCGGTAACAATGAGCAGTTCTTC.

CDR3 amino acids: CASSSKIAGGYEQYF. The CDR3 nucleotides are TGTGCCAGCAGTAGTAAAATAGCGGGAGGCTACGAGCAGTACTTC. The V call is TRBV6-5, the J call TRBJ2-7; 10 nucleotides align to TRBD2. With 5 bases clipped from V and 3 bases from J, the junction kept 7 bases outside the gene matches. The CDR3 extends over 15 amino acids. CDR1 and CDR2 from the germline V gene are MNHEY and SVGAGI.

DNA of the CDR3: TGCGCCAGCAGTCAGAGGGCAGTAGCAGAACCCCAGCATTTT. It encodes CASSQRAVAEPQHF. V gene TRBV23-1 combines with J gene TRBJ1-5; D gene unclear. TRBV23-1 is known as an ORF, though its function is uncertain. This CDR3 contains 14 residues. V was clipped by 3 bases and J by 10 bases, with 16 bases between them.

The chain uses TRBV5-6 and TRBJ2-3, with a weak D call TRBD2 (5 bases). V gave up 4 bases and J gave up 2 bases, with 8 bases separating them. The CDR3 totals 13 residues. CDR1 and CDR2 from the germline V gene are SGHDT and YYEEEE. CDR3 residues: CASSRDSTDTQYF. The CDR3 DNA is TGTGCCAGCAGCCGGGATTCCACAGATACGCAGTATTTT.

CDR3 nucleotides: TGTGCCAGCAGCAAAGCACCTAGGACAGGGGGCTTCAGCTCCTATAATTCACCCCTCCACTTT. Encoded protein: CASSKAPRTGGFSSYNSPLHF. J is TRBJ1-6 and V is TRBV21-1; no check of the table's D call, TRBD1, against the DNA was made. TRBV21-1 is a pseudogene. The CDR3 loop spans 21 amino acids.

Written as DNA, the CDR3 is TGTGCCAGCAGTCTCGGGCGGGAGGTACTCTACGAGCAGTACTTC. Protein product: CASSLGREVLYEQYF. V gene TRBV5-4 combines with J gene TRBJ2-7; 8 bases are shared with TRBD2. The junction had 10 bases not matched to a gene; V was cut back by 5 bases and J by 3 bases. The germline CDR1 and CDR2 sequences are SGHNT and YYREEE (reference sequence). This CDR3 has 15 amino acids. Supplemented by reference TRBV5-4 and TRBJ2-7, the full variable domain reads ETGVTQSPTHLIKTRGQQVTLRCSSQSGHNTVSWYQQALGQGPQFIFQYYREEENGRGNFPPRFSGLQFPNYSSELNVNALELDDSALYLCASSLGREVLYEQYFGPGTRLTVT.

This chain links TRBV21-1 with TRBJ2-7; TRBD1 reflects the table's D call only, with no check against the DNA. TRBV21-1 has pseudogene status. The CDR3 is 17 residues long. In nucleotides, the CDR3 is TGTGCCAGCAGACCCCCACAGGGTCTTCGGTTTTCCTACGAGCAGTACTTC. Translation gives CASRPPQGLRFSYEQYF.

This chain links TRBV2 with TRBJ2-3; possible D gene TRBD2, 6 bases. The CDR3 covers 16 residues. Germline assignment: CDR1 SNHLY and CDR2 FYNNEI. The CDR3 nucleotides are TGTGCGTATCGACCCCTCGGAGGGCGTGGGGCAGATACGCAGTATTTT. Translating gives CAYRPLGGRGADTQYF.

The rearrangement joins TRBV12-5 to TRBJ1-2; perhaps TRBD1 as D (6 bases). V lost 5 bases and J lost 3, with 13 bases in between. The CDR3 runs to 14 residues. CDR1 LGHNT and CDR2 FRNRAP come from the germline V gene. CDR3 protein: CASGQGPLHYGYTF. In DNA form, the CDR3 reads TGTGCTAGTGGTCAGGGGCCACTGCACTATGGCTACACCTTC.

This rearrangement joins TRBV28 to TRBJ1-1; D is ambiguous. From germline, CDR1 is MDHEN and CDR2 SYDVKM. The CDR3 has 15 residues. The V end lost 6 bases, the J end lost 3 bases, and 17 bases lay between the germline ends. CDR3 region: CASRSHLVGDTEAFF. The CDR3 DNA reads as TGTGCCAGCAGATCCCACTTGGTGGGAGACACTGAAGCTTTCTTT. Filled out from reference TRBV28 and TRBJ1-1, the complete variable domain reads DVKVTQSSRYLVKRTGEKVFLECVQDMDHENMFWYRQDPGLGLRLIYFSYDVKMKEKGDIPEGYSVSREKKERFSLILESASTNQTSMYLCASRSHLVGDTEAFFGQGTRLTVV.

The chain recombines TRBV7-9 with TRBJ2-3; 7 nucleotides line up with TRBD2. Germline loops: CDR1 SEHNR, CDR2 FQNEAQ (reference sequence). The ends lost 3 bases at V and 3 bases at J; junction bases unmatched: 6. The CDR3 extends over 15 amino acids. The CDR3 loop reads CASSFNGLDTDTQYF. In DNA, the CDR3 is TGTGCCAGCAGCTTTAACGGACTAGATACAGATACGCAGTATTTT.

This clone was counted between two and nine times. This chain links TRBV10-2 with TRBJ1-3, with D possibly being TRBD1 (5 bases). V lost 9 bases to trimming and J lost 0 bases, with 12 bases between them. Germline V CDR1 and CDR2: WSHSY, SAAADI. The CDR3 runs 14 residues. The CDR3 loop reads CASESGSSGNTIYF. The CDR3 nucleotides read TGCGCCAGTGAATCAGGGTCCTCTGGAAACACCATATATTTT.

The genes are TRBV30 and TRBJ2-3, with 8 bases that match TRBD1. Germline V lookup: CDR1 GTSNPN, CDR2 SVGIG (reference sequence). This CDR3 spans 15 amino acids. The junction had 6 bases not matched to a gene; V was cut back by 3 bases and J by 1 base. The CDR3 spells CAWSRQGTGTDTQYF. CDR3 sequence (DNA): TGTGCCTGGAGCCGACAGGGGACGGGCACAGATACGCAGTATTTT.

This chain uses TRBV11-2 with TRBJ1-4; TRBD1 matches 9 bases. After removal of 3 bases from V and 4 bases from J, the junction contained 3 bases not matched to a gene. This CDR3 spans 15 amino acids. Germline V gene data show CDR1 as SGHAT and CDR2 as FQNNGV. The CDR3 region is CASSFGQGYNEKLFF. The CDR3 coding sequence is TGTGCCAGCAGCTTCGGACAGGGGTATAATGAAAAACTGTTTTTT.

This chain joins TRBV7-2 and TRBJ2-2, with a weak D call TRBD2 (5 bases). The V end lost 5 bases, the J end lost 3 bases, and 10 bases lay between the germline ends. The CDR3 contains 14 residues. CDR1 SGHTA and CDR2 FQGNSA come from the germline V gene. CDR3 sequence: CASSLGVHTGELFF. The CDR3 nucleotides read TGTGCCAGCAGCCTCGGGGTTCACACCGGGGAGCTGTTTTTT.

The V call is TRBV7-9, the J call TRBJ1-2, with D unclear. The CDR3 is made up of 10 amino acids. Looked up from germline, CDR1 is SEHNR and CDR2 is FQNEAQ (reference sequence). Trimming removed 10 bases from V and 9 bases from J, with 12 bases in between. This CDR3 is CAIAGSSYTF. The CDR3 DNA reads TGTGCCATCGCGGGGAGCAGCTACACCTTC. The whole variable domain, filled in from reference TRBV7-9 and TRBJ1-2, reads DTGVSQNPRHKITKRGQNVTFRCDPISEHNRLYWYRQTLGQGPEFLTYFQNEAQLEKSRLLSDRFSAERPKGSFSTLEIQRTEQGDSAMYLCAIAGSSYTFGSGTRLTVV.

V and J are TRBV7-8 and TRBJ1-5, with D hard to call. The V gene's germline CDR1 is SGHVS and CDR2 FQNEAQ. The CDR3 is made up of 17 amino acids. V was cut by 4 bases and J by 0 bases, with 16 bases left in between. Here the CDR3 reads CASSSGTGINSNQPQHF. CDR3 nucleotides: TGTGCCAGCAGCTCGGGAACCGGGATAAATAGCAATCAGCCCCAGCATTTT.

The chain recombines TRBV7-9 with TRBJ2-6; 7 positions agree with TRBD1. The V and J ends lost 5 bases and 0 bases, in that order; junction bases with no gene match: 13. CDR1 SEHNR and CDR2 FQNEAQ come from the germline V gene (reference sequence). The CDR3 consists of 19 residues. This chain's CDR3 is CASSNPRQGPTSGANVLTF. The CDR3 nucleotides read TGTGCCAGCAGCAATCCACGACAGGGTCCAACCTCTGGGGCCAACGTCCTGACTTTC. Drawing the rest from reference TRBV7-9 and TRBJ2-6, the complete variable domain is DTGVSQNPRHKITKRGQNVTFRCDPISEHNRLYWYRQTLGQGPEFLTYFQNEAQLEKSRLLSDRFSAERPKGSFSTLEIQRTEQGDSAMYLCASSNPRQGPTSGANVLTFGAGSRLTVL.